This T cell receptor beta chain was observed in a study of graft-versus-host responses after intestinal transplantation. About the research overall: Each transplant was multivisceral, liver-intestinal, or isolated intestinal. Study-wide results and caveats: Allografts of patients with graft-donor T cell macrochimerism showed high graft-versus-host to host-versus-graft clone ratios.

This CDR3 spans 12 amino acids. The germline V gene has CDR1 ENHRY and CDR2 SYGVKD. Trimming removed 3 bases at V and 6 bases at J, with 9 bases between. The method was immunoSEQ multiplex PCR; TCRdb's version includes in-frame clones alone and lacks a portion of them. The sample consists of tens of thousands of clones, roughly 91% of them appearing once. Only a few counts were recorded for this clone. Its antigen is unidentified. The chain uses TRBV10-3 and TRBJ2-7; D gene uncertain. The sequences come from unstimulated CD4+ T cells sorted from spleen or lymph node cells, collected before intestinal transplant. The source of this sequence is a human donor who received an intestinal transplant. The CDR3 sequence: CAISEVSSEQYF. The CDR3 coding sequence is TGTGCCATCAGTGAAGTGAGCTCCGAGCAGTACTTC.